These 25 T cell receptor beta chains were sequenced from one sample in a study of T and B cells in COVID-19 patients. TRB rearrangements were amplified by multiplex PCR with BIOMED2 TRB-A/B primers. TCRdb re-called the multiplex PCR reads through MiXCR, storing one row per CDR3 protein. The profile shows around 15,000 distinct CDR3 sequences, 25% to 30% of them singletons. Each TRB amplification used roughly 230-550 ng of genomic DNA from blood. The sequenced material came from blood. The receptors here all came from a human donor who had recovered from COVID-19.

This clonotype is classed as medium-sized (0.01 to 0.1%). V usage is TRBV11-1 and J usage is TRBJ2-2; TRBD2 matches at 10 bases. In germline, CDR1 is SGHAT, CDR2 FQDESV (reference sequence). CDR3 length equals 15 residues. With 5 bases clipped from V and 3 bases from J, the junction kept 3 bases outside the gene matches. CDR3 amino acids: CASSPSGGDTGELFF. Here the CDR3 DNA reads TGTGCCAGCAGCCCCAGCGGGGGGGACACCGGGGAGCTGTTTTTT.

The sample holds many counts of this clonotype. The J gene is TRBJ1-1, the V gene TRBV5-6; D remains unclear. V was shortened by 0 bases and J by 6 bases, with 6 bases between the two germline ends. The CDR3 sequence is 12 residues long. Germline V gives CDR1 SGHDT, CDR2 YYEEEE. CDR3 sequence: CASSLVSAEAFF. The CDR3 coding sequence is TGTGCCAGCAGCTTGGTAAGTGCTGAAGCTTTCTTT.

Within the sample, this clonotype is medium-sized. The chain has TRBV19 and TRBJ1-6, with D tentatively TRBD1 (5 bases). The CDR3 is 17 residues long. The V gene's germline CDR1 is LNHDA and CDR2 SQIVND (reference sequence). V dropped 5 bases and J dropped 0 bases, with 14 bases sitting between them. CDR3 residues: CASSAGTGSSYNSPLHF. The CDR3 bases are TGTGCCAGTAGTGCTGGGACGGGAAGCTCCTATAATTCACCCCTCCACTTT.

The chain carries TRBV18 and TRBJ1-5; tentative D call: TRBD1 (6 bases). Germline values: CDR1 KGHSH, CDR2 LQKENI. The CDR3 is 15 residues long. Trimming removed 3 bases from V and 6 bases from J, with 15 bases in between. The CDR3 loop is CASSPRQEWSQPQHF. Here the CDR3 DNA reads TGTGCCAGCTCACCTCGACAGGAGTGGAGTCAGCCCCAGCATTTT.

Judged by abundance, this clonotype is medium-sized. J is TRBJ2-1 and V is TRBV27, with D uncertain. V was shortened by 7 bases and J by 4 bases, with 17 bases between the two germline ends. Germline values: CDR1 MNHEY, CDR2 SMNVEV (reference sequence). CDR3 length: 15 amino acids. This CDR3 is CASIRSVAEYNEQFF. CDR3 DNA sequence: TGTGCCAGCATAAGGTCGGTAGCTGAATACAATGAGCAGTTCTTC.

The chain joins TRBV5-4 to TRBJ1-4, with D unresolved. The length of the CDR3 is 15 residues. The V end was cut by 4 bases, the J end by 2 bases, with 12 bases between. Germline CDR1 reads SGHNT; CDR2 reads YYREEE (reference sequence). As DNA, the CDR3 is TGTGCCAGCAGCGCCGATCTCGGGACTAATGAAAAACTGTTTTTT. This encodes CASSADLGTNEKLFF. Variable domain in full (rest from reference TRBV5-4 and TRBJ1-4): ETGVTQSPTHLIKTRGQQVTLRCSSQSGHNTVSWYQQALGQGPQFIFQYYREEENGRGNFPPRFSGLQFPNYSSELNVNALELDDSALYLCASSADLGTNEKLFFGSGTQLSVL.

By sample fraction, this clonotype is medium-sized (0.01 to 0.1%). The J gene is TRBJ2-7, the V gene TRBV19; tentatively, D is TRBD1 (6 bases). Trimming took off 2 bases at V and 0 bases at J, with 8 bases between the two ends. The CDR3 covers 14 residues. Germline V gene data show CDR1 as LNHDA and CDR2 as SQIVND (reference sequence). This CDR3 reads CASSITGSSYEQYF. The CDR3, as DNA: TGTGCCAGTAGTATAACAGGGAGCTCCTACGAGCAGTACTTC.

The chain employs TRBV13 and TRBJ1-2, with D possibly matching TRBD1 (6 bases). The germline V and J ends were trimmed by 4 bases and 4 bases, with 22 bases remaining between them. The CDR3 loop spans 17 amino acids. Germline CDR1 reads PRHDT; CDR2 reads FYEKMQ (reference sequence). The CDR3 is CASSSRGGREPSYGYTF. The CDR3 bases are TGTGCCAGCAGCTCGCGGGGGGGGCGTGAACCGAGCTATGGCTACACCTTC.

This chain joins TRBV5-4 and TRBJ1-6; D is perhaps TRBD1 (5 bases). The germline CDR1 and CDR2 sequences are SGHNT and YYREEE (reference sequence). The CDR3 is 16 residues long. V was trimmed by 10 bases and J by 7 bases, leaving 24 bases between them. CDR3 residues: CAFHPGPDLGNSPLHF. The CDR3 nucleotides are TGTGCCTTCCATCCGGGACCAGATTTGGGAAATTCACCCCTCCACTTT. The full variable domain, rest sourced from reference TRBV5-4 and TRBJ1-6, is ETGVTQSPTHLIKTRGQQVTLRCSSQSGHNTVSWYQQALGQGPQFIFQYYREEENGRGNFPPRFSGLQFPNYSSELNVNALELDDSALYLCAFHPGPDLGNSPLHFGNGTRLTVT.

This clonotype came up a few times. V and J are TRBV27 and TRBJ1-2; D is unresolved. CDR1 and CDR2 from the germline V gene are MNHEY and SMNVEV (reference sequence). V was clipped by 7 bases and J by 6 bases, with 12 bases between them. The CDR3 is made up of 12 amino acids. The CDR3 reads CASKGNSDGYTF. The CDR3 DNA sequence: TGTGCCAGCAAAGGGAATAGTGATGGCTACACCTTC.

The CDR3 is CASSPGLAGAYNEQFF. The CDR3 nucleotides are TGTGCCAGCAGTCCGGGACTAGCGGGGGCCTACAATGAGCAGTTCTTC. The V call is TRBV6-7, the J call TRBJ2-1; 14 positions match TRBD2. TRBV6-7 is classed as an ORF, of uncertain function. J lost 2 bases, V lost 5 bases, and 2 bases had no gene match. The CDR3 has 16 residues.

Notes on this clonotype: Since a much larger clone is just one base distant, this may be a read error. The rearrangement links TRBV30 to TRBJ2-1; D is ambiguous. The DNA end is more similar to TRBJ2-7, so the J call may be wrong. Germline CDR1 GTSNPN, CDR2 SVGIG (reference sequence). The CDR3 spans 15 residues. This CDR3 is CAWSLGSFSYNEQYF. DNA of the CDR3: TGTGCCTGGAGTCTGGGAAGTTTCTCCTACAATGAGCAGTACTTC.

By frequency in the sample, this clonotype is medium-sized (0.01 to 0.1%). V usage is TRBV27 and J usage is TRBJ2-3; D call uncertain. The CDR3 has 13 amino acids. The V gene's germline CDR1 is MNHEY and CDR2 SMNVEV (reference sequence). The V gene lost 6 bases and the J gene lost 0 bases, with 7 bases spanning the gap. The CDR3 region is CASSPLSTDTQYF. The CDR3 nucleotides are TGTGCCAGCAGCCCACTCAGCACAGATACGCAGTATTTT.

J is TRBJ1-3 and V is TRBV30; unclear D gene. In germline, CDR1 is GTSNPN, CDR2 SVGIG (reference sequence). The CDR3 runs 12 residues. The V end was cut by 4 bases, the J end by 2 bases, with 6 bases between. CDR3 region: CAWKRAGNTIYF. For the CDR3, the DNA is TGTGCCTGGAAACGGGCTGGAAACACCATATATTTT.

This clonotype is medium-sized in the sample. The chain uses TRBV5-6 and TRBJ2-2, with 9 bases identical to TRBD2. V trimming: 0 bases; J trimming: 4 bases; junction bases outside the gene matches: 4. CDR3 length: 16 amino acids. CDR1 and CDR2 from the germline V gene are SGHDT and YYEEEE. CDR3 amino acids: CASSLEGLAATGELFF. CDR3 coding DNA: TGTGCCAGCAGCTTGGAGGGACTAGCCGCCACCGGGGAGCTGTTTTTT.

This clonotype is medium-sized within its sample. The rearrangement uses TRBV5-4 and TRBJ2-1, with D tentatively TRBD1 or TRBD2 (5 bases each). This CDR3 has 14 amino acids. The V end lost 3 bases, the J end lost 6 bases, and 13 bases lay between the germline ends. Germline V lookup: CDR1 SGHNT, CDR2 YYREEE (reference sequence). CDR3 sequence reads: CASSWDARGNEQFF. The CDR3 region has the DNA TGTGCCAGCAGCTGGGACGCAAGGGGCAATGAGCAGTTCTTC.

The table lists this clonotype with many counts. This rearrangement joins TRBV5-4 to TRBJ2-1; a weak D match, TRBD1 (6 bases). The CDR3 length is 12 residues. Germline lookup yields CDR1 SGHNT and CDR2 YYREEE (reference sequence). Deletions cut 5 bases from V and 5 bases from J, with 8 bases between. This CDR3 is CASRGADNEQFF. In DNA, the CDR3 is TGTGCCAGCAGGGGGGCAGACAATGAGCAGTTCTTC.

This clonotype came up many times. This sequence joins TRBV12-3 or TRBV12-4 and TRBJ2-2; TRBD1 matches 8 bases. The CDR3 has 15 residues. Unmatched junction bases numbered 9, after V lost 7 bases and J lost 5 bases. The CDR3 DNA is TGTGCCAGCAAAACAGGACAGGGAAAAACCGGGGAGCTGTTTTTT. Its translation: CASKTGQGKTGELFF.

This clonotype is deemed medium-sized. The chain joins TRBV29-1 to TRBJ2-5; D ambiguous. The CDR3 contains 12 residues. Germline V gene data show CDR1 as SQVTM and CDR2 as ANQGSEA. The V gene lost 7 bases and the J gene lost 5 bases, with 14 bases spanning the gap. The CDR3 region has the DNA TGCAGCGCTGCCGTAGTGGGTGAGACCCAGTACTTC. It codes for CSAAVVGETQYF.

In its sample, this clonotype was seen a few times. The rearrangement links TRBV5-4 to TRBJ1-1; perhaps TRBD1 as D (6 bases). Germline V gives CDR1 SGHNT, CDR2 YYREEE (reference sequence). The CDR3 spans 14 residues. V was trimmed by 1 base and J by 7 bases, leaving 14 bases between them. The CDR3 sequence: CASSLLDRTLEAFF. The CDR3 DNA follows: TGTGCCAGCAGCTTGTTGGACAGAACACTTGAAGCTTTCTTT. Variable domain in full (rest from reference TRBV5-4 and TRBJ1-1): ETGVTQSPTHLIKTRGQQVTLRCSSQSGHNTVSWYQQALGQGPQFIFQYYREEENGRGNFPPRFSGLQFPNYSSELNVNALELDDSALYLCASSLLDRTLEAFFGQGTRLTVV.

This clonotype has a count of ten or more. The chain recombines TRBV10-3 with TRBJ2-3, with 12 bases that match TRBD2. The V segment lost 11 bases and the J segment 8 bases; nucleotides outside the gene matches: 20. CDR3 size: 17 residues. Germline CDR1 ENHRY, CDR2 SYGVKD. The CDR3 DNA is TGTGCCGCGGGTGGGGAGAGGGGACTAGCGGGCAGCCGTACGCAGTATTTT. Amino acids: CAAGGERGLAGSRTQYF.

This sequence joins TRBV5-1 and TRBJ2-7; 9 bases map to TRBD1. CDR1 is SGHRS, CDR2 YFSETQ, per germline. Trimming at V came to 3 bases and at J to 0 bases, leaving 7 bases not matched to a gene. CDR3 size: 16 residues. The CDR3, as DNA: TGCGCCAGCAGCTCCAAGGGACAGGGACTCTCCTACGAGCAGTACTTC. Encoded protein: CASSSKGQGLSYEQYF.

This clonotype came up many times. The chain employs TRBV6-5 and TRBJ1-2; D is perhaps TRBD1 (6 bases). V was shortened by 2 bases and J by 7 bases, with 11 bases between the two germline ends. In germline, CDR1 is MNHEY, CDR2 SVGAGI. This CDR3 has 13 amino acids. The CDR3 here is CASSYGGAGGYTF. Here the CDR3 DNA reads TGTGCCAGCAGTTACGGGGGGGCTGGTGGCTACACCTTC.

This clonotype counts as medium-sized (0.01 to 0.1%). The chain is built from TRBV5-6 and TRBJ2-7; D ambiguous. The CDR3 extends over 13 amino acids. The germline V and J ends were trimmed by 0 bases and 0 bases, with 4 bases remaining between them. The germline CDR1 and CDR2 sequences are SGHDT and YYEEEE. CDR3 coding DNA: TGTGCCAGCAGCTTGGTGAGCTCCTACGAGCAGTACTTC. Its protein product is CASSLVSSYEQYF. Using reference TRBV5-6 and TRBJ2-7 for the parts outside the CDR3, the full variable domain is DAGVTQSPTHLIKTRGQQVTLRCSPKSGHDTVSWYQQALGQGPQFIFQYYEEEERQRGNFPDRFSGHQFPNYSSELNVNALLLGDSALYLCASSLVSSYEQYFGPGTRLTVT.

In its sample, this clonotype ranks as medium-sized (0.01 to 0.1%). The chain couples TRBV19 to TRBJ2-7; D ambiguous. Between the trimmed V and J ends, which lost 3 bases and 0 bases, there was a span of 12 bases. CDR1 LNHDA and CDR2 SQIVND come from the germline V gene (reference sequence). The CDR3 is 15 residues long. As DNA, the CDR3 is TGTGCCAGTAGTATGTTTTTTCCGAGCTCCTACGAGCAGTACTTC. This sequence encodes CASSMFFPSSYEQYF.